This TCR beta chain was identified during a study of OX40 agonist ivuxolimab in advanced cancers. The study, taken as a whole, reports: Low normalized clonal expansion also occurred in some nonresponding patients. There was clonal expansion of CD4+ and CD8+ blood T cells by week 6 at 0.1 to 3.0 mg/kg.

This CDR3 is 13 amino acids long. CDR1 SGHAT and CDR2 FQNNGV come from the germline V gene. The germline V and J ends were trimmed by 1 base and 4 bases, with 5 bases remaining between them. On this clone itself: Its antigen is as yet unknown.

This table comes from immunoSEQ multiplex PCR, and its TCRdb copy is limited to in-frame clones, with some not included. The table includes 70,000 to 80,000 clones, about 91% detected once. The chain employs TRBV11-2 and TRBJ1-5; D gene unclear. Sequencing used CD4+ or CD8+ T cells sorted from blood, obtained in a trial of the OX40 agonist ivuxolimab. The clonotype comes from an adult with an advanced solid tumor such as melanoma, head and neck, liver or kidney cancer. DNA for the CDR3: TGTGCCAGCAGCTTAGGCCTAAATCAGCCCCAGCATTTT. Its translation: CASSLGLNQPQHF.